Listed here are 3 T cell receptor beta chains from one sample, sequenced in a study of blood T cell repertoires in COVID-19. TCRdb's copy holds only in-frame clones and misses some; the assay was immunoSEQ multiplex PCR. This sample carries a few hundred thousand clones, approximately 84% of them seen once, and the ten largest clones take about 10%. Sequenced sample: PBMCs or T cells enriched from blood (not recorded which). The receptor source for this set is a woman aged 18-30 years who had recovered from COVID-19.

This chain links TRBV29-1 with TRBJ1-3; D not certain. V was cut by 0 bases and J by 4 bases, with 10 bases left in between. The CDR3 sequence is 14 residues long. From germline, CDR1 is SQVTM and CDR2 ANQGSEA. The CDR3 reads CSVEDRGKGNTIYF. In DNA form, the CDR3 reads TGCAGCGTTGAAGATCGGGGAAAGGGAAACACCATATATTTT.

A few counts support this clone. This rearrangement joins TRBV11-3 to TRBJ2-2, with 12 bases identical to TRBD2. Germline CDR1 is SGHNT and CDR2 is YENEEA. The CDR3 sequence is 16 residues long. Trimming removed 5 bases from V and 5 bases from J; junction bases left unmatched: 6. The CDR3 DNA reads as TGTGCCAGCAGCCCCCCCGGACTAGCGGGAACCGGGGAGCTGTTTTTT. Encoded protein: CASSPPGLAGTGELFF.

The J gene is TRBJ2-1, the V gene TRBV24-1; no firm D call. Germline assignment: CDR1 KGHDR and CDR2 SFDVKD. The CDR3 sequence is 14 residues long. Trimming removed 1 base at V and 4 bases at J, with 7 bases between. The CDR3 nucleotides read TGTGCCACCAGTGATTTAAACAAGTACAATGAGCAGTTCTTC. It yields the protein CATSDLNKYNEQFF.